Detailed here is one T cell receptor (beta chain). CDR1 and CDR2 from the germline V gene are SGDLS and YYNGEE. The CDR3 runs 18 residues. V gave up 1 base and J gave up 0 bases; unmatched junction bases: 13. This entry is derived from a study of blood T cell repertoires in COVID-19. Per the study methods: Nucleated cell number was recorded as an estimate derived from reference gene primer amplification. Generated by immunoSEQ multiplex PCR, the TCRdb table keeps only in-frame clones and is missing some. V and J calls and clone size are those listed in that table; D and trimming were worked out from the DNA. The table has some 230,000 clones, 80% to 85% seen once.

Sequencing was carried out using peripheral blood. The chain uses TRBV9 and TRBJ2-7, with 7 bases matching TRBD2. This TCR came from a woman in her thirties who had recovered from COVID-19. CDR3 sequence reads: CASSVFHLRGLTSYEQYF. CDR3 DNA sequence: TGTGCCAGCAGCGTATTTCATCTGCGGGGGTTGACCTCCTACGAGCAGTACTTC.